The rows below give T cell receptor beta chains drawn from one sample of a study of T cell responses to AZD1222 COVID-19 vaccine. Assay used: immunoSEQ multiplex PCR; TCRdb lists only in-frame clones, some missing. This table has 66,000 or so clones, about four fifths appearing once. The sample consisted of peripheral blood, taken on day 0 of MenACWY control vaccination. The receptors shown here come from an adult in good health. Both conserved end residues are part of each CDR3. The D gene is left open where the match is weak. Part of the rows lack a size; the others show once, few, many or a class for expanded clones.

TRBV2	TRBJ1-6	-	-	CASSEELANSPLHF	TGTGCCAGCAGTGAAGAGTTGGCTAATTCACCCCTCCACTTT
TRBV4-3	TRBJ1-2	-	-	CASSQAGDKREGYTF	TGCGCCAGCAGCCAAGCGGGGGACAAGAGGGAAGGCTACACCTTC
TRBV24-1	TRBJ1-5	-	many	CATSVGRNQPQHF	TGTGCCACCAGTGTGGGCCGGAATCAGCCCCAGCATTTT
TRBV18	TRBJ2-3	-	-	CASSALAPGTDTQYF	TGTGCCAGCTCGGCCCTGGCTCCGGGCACAGATACGCAGTATTTT
TRBV6-1	TRBJ1-4	-	-	CASSDGSGAWKLFF	TGTGCCAGCAGTGACGGCTCCGGGGCCTGGAAACTGTTTTTT
TRBV19	TRBJ1-5	TRBD1	once	CASSMGQGGNQPQHF	TGTGCCAGTAGCATGGGACAGGGCGGCAATCAGCCCCAGCATTTT
TRBV6-1	TRBJ1-6	-	-	CASSEITLSPLHF	TGTGCCAGCAGTGAAATCACACTCTCACCCCTCCACTTT
TRBV19	TRBJ2-1	TRBD1	large	CASSLGGTGGIEQFF	TGTGCCAGTAGTTTGGGGGGGACAGGGGGAATTGAGCAGTTCTTC
TRBV27	TRBJ1-5	TRBD1	-	CALTSLGYRGSTYSNQPQHF	TGTGCCTTAACAAGTTTAGGCTACAGGGGCAGTACCTATAGCAATCAGCCCCAGCATTTT
TRBV6-6	TRBJ2-1	-	-	CASSPTSRPANEQFF	TGTGCCAGCAGCCCGACTAGTCGTCCCGCGAATGAGCAGTTCTTC
TRBV7-9	TRBJ1-4	TRBD1	-	CASSFRQGFVEKLFF	TGTGCCAGCAGCTTCAGACAGGGGTTTGTTGAAAAACTGTTTTTT
TRBV11-1	TRBJ2-3	-	-	CASSPLGQPTDTQYF	TGTGCCAGCAGCCCCCTCGGACAGCCCACAGATACGCAGTATTTT
TRBV29-1	TRBJ2-1	-	-	CSVTVPGRSSNEQFF	TGCAGCGTCACCGTCCCGGGACGGTCGAGCAATGAGCAGTTCTTC
TRBV6-5	TRBJ2-2	-	few	CASTGTLLTGELFF	TGTGCCAGTACCGGGACCCTCTTAACCGGGGAGCTGTTTTTT
TRBV7-6	TRBJ2-1	TRBD2	-	CASSLTSGHEQFF	TGTGCCAGCAGCTTAACTAGCGGGCATGAGCAGTTCTTC
TRBV25-1	TRBJ2-1	-	once	CASSGAGTRAYNEQFF	TGTGCCAGCAGTGGAGCCGGGACAAGGGCCTACAATGAGCAGTTCTTC
TRBV5-1	TRBJ2-7	TRBD1	-	CAIIGLSDRGSEQYF	TGCGCCATCATTGGGCTCTCGGACAGGGGTAGCGAGCAGTACTTC
TRBV4-3	TRBJ1-5	TRBD1	-	CASSQDDREGFNQPQHF	TGCGCCAGCAGCCAAGACGACAGGGAAGGATTCAATCAGCCCCAGCATTTT
TRBV5-5	TRBJ1-3	-	few	CASSLAGVSGNTIYF	TGTGCCAGCAGCTTGGCCGGGGTCTCTGGAAACACCATATATTTT
TRBV18	TRBJ1-5	TRBD1	-	CASSTGQEGQPQHF	TGTGCCAGCTCTACGGGACAGGAAGGCCAGCCCCAGCATTTT
TRBV7-2	TRBJ1-6	-	-	CASSLQGNSPLHF	TGTGCCAGCAGCTTACAGGGGAATTCACCCCTCCACTTT
TRBV6-1	TRBJ1-2	-	once	CASSEMVGAVGYTF	TGTGCCAGCAGTGAAATGGTCGGGGCGGTGGGCTACACCTTC
TRBV7-3	TRBJ2-1	TRBD2	-	CASSSKTSGRNNEQFF	TGTGCCAGCAGCTCTAAGACTAGCGGGAGGAACAATGAGCAGTTCTTC
TRBV15	TRBJ1-4	-	-	CATSRDWGDNEKLFF	TGTGCCACCAGCAGAGATTGGGGGGATAATGAAAAACTGTTTTTT
TRBV28	TRBJ1-4	-	-	CASSYRTSAEKLFF	TGTGCCAGCAGTTACAGGACCTCGGCCGAAAAACTGTTTTTT
TRBV29-1	TRBJ2-7	-	-	CSVGTAYEQYF	TGCAGCGTTGGGACAGCCTACGAGCAGTACTTC
TRBV6-5	TRBJ1-1	-	once	CASSPTGVNTEAFF	TGTGCCAGCAGTCCGACAGGAGTGAACACTGAAGCTTTCTTT
TRBV25-1	TRBJ1-2	-	-	CASSETGLARGYTF	TGTGCCAGCAGTGAAACAGGACTCGCGAGGGGCTACACCTTC
TRBV18	TRBJ1-5	-	-	CASSQSRGSNQPQHF	TGTGCCAGCTCACAAAGTAGGGGTAGCAATCAGCCCCAGCATTTT
TRBV7-9	TRBJ2-7	TRBD1	-	CASSRQGSYEQYF	TGTGCCAGCAGCAGACAGGGATCGTACGAGCAGTACTTC
TRBV2	TRBJ2-1	-	-	CASSEFLPGYYNEQFF	TGTGCCAGCAGTGAATTTCTCCCTGGGTATTACAATGAGCAGTTCTTC
TRBV28	TRBJ2-1	-	-	CASQRGGDGYNEQFF	TGTGCCAGCCAGAGGGGGGGGGACGGCTACAATGAGCAGTTCTTC
TRBV5-4	TRBJ1-2	-	-	CASSLDPGGGGKDGYTF	TGTGCCAGCAGCTTGGACCCTGGGGGGGGAGGGAAGGATGGCTACACCTTC
TRBV27	TRBJ1-1	-	-	CASSLQGRGAEAFF	TGTGCCAGCAGTTTACAGGGCCGAGGGGCTGAAGCTTTCTTT
TRBV7-6	TRBJ2-3	TRBD2	-	CASSPGTSGSTDTQYF	TGTGCCAGCAGCCCGGGGACTAGCGGTAGCACAGATACGCAGTATTTT
TRBV4-2	TRBJ2-3	-	-	CASSQRAGADSDTQYF	TGTGCCAGCAGCCAAAGGGCCGGGGCCGACTCAGATACGCAGTATTTT
TRBV5-1	TRBJ2-2	-	-	CASSLSSGGSAGELFF	TGCGCCAGCAGCTTATCCTCTGGGGGGAGTGCCGGGGAGCTGTTTTTT
TRBV5-1	TRBJ1-2	-	few	CASSLGRRFNYGYTF	TGCGCCAGCAGCTTGGGACGGCGGTTTAACTATGGCTACACCTTC
TRBV19	TRBJ2-1	-	-	CASTTLGLPENEQFF	TGTGCCAGTACGACACTGGGCCTCCCGGAGAATGAGCAGTTCTTC
TRBV19	TRBJ1-6	-	-	CASSRTVNNSPLHF	TGTGCCAGTAGTCGGACGGTGAATAATTCACCCCTCCACTTT
TRBV19	TRBJ1-2	-	-	CASTGHPSYGYTF	TGTGCCAGTACGGGACACCCAAGTTATGGCTACACCTTC
TRBV10-3	TRBJ2-2	-	-	CAISESVQRNRELFF	TGTGCCATCAGTGAGTCGGTTCAAAGGAACCGGGAGCTGTTTTTT
TRBV7-2	TRBJ1-2	TRBD1	many	CASSPMWTGYGYTF	TGTGCCAGCAGCCCCATGTGGACAGGCTATGGCTACACCTTC
TRBV6-2/TRBV6-3	TRBJ2-2	-	-	CASSLAVGQRELFF	TGTGCCAGCAGTTTGGCGGTCGGACAGCGGGAGCTGTTTTTT
TRBV5-1	TRBJ2-2	-	-	CASSLIGTTGELFF	TGCGCCAGCAGCTTGATTGGTACCACCGGGGAGCTGTTTTTT
TRBV2	TRBJ2-1	TRBD2	-	CASRRTSGGADEQFF	TGTGCCAGCAGGCGGACTAGCGGGGGGGCTGACGAGCAGTTCTTC
TRBV4-3	TRBJ1-1	-	-	CASSQGDELNTEAFF	TGCGCCAGCAGCCAAGGGGACGAACTGAACACTGAAGCTTTCTTT
TRBV12-5	TRBJ2-2	-	-	CASGLVPLGGNTGELFF	TGTGCTAGTGGTTTGGTACCGCTAGGGGGGAACACCGGGGAGCTGTTTTTT